Following are 9 T cell receptor beta chains from one sample sequenced in a study of post-analysis software for immune sequencing data. General observations from the study: There were roughly five TRBV segments more frequent in patients than controls, and TRBV5-6, TRBV5-1 and TRBV20-1 were among them.

Antigens of these TCRs are unknown. Prepared TCR beta cDNA libraries contained unique molecular identifiers. TCRdb recomputed calls from the PCR reads with MiXCR, one row per CDR3 protein. Counted here are roughly 400,000 distinct CDR3 sequences, over 30% occurring once; the ten biggest clones make up approximately 7.1%. The sequencing input was blood. All receptors come from a girl aged 2 to 10 with multiple sclerosis.

The V call is TRBV12-3 or TRBV12-4, the J call TRBJ2-7; D call uncertain. This CDR3 comprises 13 residues. The V and J ends lost 7 bases and 3 bases respectively, with 13 bases between them. The CDR3 loop is CASTEHGVYEQYF. CDR3 nucleotides: TGTGCCAGCACCGAGCACGGCGTCTACGAGCAGTACTTC.

The chain is built from TRBV6-5 and TRBJ2-1; no reliable D call. Germline assignment: CDR1 MNHEY and CDR2 SVGAGI. The CDR3 loop spans 16 amino acids. Deletions cut 4 bases from V and 9 bases from J, with 22 bases between. CDR3 residues: CASSFGPDFLGGEQFF. In DNA, the CDR3 is TGTGCCAGCAGTTTCGGACCGGATTTCCTAGGTGGTGAGCAGTTCTTC.

This chain links TRBV7-9 with TRBJ2-5; 9 positions agree with TRBD1. The CDR3 runs 14 residues. J lost 5 bases, V lost 8 bases, and 9 bases had no gene match. Germline CDR1 and CDR2: SEHNR and FQNEAQ (reference sequence). CDR3 protein: CASDPGQGRETQYF. CDR3 in DNA: TGTGCCAGCGACCCGGGACAGGGAAGGGAGACCCAGTACTTC.

There are a few counts of this clonotype. The chain joins TRBV10-3 to TRBJ2-3; D is possibly TRBD2 (6 bases). V was trimmed by 3 bases and J by 2 bases, leaving 15 bases between them. The CDR3 spans 16 residues. Germline values: CDR1 ENHRY, CDR2 SYGVKD. As DNA, the CDR3 is TGTGCCATCAGTGACCGGACTAAGCGGTTCACAGATACGCAGTATTTT. This encodes CAISDRTKRFTDTQYF.

CDR3 residues: CASSSEGDRSYEQYF. CDR3 DNA: TGTGCCAGCAGCTCCGAAGGGGACAGGTCCTACGAGCAGTACTTC. This chain uses TRBV14 with TRBJ2-7; 8 bases are shared with TRBD1. J lost 1 base, V lost 5 bases, and 7 bases had no gene match. This CDR3 has 15 residues. CDR1 is SGHDN and CDR2 is FVKESK in the germline V gene. The full variable domain, its missing parts supplied by reference TRBV14 and TRBJ2-7, is EAGVTQFPSHSVIEKGQTVTLRCDPISGHDNLYWYRRVMGKEIKFLLHFVKESKQDESGMPNNRFLAERTGGTYSTLKVQPAELEDSGVYFCASSSEGDRSYEQYFGPGTRLTVT.

This clonotype was counted between two and nine times. V usage is TRBV28 and J usage is TRBJ2-3; D gene unclear. The CDR3 runs 14 residues. CDR1 MDHEN and CDR2 SYDVKM come from the germline V gene. V lost 5 bases and J 11 bases, leaving 20 bases between the germline ends. CDR3 region: CASSPPDLHLGQYF. Here the CDR3 DNA reads TGTGCCAGCAGTCCACCAGACTTACATTTGGGGCAGTATTTT.

V and J are TRBV4-3 and TRBJ2-2; TRBD1 matches 8 bases. Germline trimming cut 0 bases from V and 7 bases from J; bases unmatched to any gene: 7. CDR3 length: 16 amino acids. CDR1 LGHNA and CDR2 YSLEER come from the germline V gene. CDR3 in amino acids: CASSQEPRQGIGELFF. CDR3 nucleotide sequence: TGCGCCAGCAGCCAAGAGCCCCGACAGGGGATCGGGGAGCTGTTTTTT.

The chain links TRBV27 to TRBJ2-3, with 7 bases matching TRBD2. With V trimmed by 3 bases and J by 2 bases, 11 bases remained unmatched. The CDR3 is made up of 17 amino acids. Germline lookup yields CDR1 MNHEY and CDR2 SMNVEV (reference sequence). The CDR3 DNA sequence: TGTGCCAGCAGTTTCATTACTATGGCGGGGGACACAGATACGCAGTATTTT. It codes for CASSFITMAGDTDTQYF.

V gene TRBV20-1 combines with J gene TRBJ2-3; 10 nucleotides line up with TRBD2. V lost 6 bases, J lost 2 bases, and 11 bases stayed unmatched. CDR1 is DFQATT, CDR2 SNEGSKA, per germline (reference sequence). The CDR3 consists of 16 residues. As DNA, the CDR3 is TGCAGTGCGCAAGATACGCTAGCGGGGGTCACAGATACGCAGTATTTT. This sequence encodes CSAQDTLAGVTDTQYF.